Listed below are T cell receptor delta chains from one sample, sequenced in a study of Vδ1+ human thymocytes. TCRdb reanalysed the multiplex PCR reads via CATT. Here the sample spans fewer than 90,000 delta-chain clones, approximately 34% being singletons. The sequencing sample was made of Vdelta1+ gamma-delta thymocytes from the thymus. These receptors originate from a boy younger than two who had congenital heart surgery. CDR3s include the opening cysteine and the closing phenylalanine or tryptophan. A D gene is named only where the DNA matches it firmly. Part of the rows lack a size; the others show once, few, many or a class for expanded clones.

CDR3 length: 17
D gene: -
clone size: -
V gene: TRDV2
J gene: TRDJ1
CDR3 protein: CACLGSHWDPTQFKLIF
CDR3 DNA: TGTGCCTGCCTCGGATCACACTGGGACCCGACACAGTTTAAACTCATCTTT

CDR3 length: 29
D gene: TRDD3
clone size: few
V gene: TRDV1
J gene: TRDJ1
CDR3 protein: CALGEPIGIQTRRYWGIRQLLLYTDKLIF
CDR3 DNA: TGTGCTCTTGGGGAACCGATAGGAATCCAGACCCGTCGGTACTGGGGGATACGCCAACTCCTTTTGTACACCGATAAACTCATCTTT

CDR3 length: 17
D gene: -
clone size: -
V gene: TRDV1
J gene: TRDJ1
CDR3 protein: CALGESREIPYTDKLIF
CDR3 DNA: TGTGCTCTTGGGGAATCACGGGAGATTCCGTACACCGATAAACTCATCTTT

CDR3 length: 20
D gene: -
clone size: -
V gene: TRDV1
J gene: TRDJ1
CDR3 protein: CALGDRLFLSSYRHPPKLIF
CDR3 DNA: TGTGCTCTTGGGGACCGCCTTTTCCTATCCTCGTACCGTCACCCGCCTAAACTCATCTTT

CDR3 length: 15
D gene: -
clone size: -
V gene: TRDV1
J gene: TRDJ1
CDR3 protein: CALANHTRGGARMIF
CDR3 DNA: TGTGCTCTCGCCAACCACACCAGGGGGGGGGCCCGGATGATCTTT

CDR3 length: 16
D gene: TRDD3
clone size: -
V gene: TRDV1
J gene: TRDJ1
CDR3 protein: CALGITSWGIRPSLIF
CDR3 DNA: TGTGCTCTTGGGATTACTAGCTGGGGGATACGACCCTCACTCATCTTT

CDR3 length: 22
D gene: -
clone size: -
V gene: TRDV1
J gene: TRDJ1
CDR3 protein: CALGEPWPFTDPNGFNSDKLIF
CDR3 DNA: TGTGCTCTTGGGGAACCCTGGCCTTTCACGGATCCGAACGGATTTAATTCCGATAAACTCATCTTT

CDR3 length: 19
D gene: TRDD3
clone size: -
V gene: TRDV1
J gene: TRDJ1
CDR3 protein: CALGEKAYVSGIITDKLIF
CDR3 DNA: TGTGCTCTTGGGGAAAAGGCCTACGTCTCGGGGATAATTACCGATAAACTCATCTTT

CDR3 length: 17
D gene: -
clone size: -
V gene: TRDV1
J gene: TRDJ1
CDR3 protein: CALGELLPPTGTDKLIF
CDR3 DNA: TGTGCTCTTGGGGAACTCCTCCCACCCACGGGAACCGATAAACTCATCTTT

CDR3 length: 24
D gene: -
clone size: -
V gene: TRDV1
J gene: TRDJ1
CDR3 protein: CALGEQAFLIYPTGGPDLTDKLIF
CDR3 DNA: TGTGCTCTTGGGGAACAGGCCTTCCTTATCTACCCTACTGGGGGTCCAGACCTCACCGATAAACTCATCTTT

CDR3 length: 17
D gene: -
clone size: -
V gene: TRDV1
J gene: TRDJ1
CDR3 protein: CALGEPLYVLHTDKLIF
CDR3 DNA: TGTGCTCTTGGGGAACCGCTCTACGTGCTACACACCGATAAACTCATCTTT

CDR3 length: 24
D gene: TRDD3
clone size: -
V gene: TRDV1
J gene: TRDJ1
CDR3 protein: CALGEHLRSRLRDTLRLYTDKLIF
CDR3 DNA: TGTGCTCTTGGGGAACATCTTCGCAGCAGACTGAGGGATACGCTTCGCCTTTACACCGATAAACTCATCTTT

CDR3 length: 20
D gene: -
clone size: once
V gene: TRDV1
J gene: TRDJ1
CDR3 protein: CALGDPFPPRGSRYTDKLIF
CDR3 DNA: TGTGCTCTTGGGGACCCCTTTCCTCCCCGGGGATCCAGGTACACCGATAAACTCATCTTT

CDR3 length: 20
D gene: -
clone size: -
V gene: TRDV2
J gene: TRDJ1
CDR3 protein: CATDMVVVYGGRRYTDKLIF
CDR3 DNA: TGTGCCACCGACATGGTAGTTGTGTACGGGGGGCGAAGGTACACCGATAAACTCATCTTT

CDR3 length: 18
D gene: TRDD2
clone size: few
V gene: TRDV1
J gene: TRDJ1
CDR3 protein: CALGEPPFLHLYTDKLIF
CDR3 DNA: TGTGCTCTTGGGGAACCCCCCTTCCTCCACCTCTACACCGATAAACTCATCTTT

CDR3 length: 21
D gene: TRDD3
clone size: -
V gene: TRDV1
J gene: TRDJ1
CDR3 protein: CALGEPLATPADWGIRYKLIF
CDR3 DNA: TGTGCTCTTGGGGAACCTTTGGCCACCCCGGCCGACTGGGGGATACGCTATAAACTCATCTTT

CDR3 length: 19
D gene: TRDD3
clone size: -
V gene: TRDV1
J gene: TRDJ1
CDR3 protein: CALGATRRHLLGDTDKLIF
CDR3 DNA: TGTGCTCTTGGGGCCACGCGGCGGCATCTACTGGGGGACACCGATAAACTCATCTTT

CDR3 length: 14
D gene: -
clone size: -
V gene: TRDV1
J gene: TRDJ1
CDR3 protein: CALGEPSPWFKLIF
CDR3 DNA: TGTGCTCTTGGGGAACCAAGCCCCTGGTTTAAACTCATCTTT

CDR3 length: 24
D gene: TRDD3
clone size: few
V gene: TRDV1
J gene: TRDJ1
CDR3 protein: CALGATRKVGPAPVLGDTTDKLIF
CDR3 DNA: TGTGCTCTTGGGGCCACGAGAAAGGTTGGTCCCGCCCCGGTACTGGGGGATACCACCGATAAACTCATCTTT

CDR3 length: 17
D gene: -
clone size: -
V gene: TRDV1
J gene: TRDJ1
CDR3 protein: CALGKIPLRAYTDKLIF
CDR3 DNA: TGTGCTCTTGGGAAAATCCCTTTGCGGGCGTACACCGATAAACTCATCTTT

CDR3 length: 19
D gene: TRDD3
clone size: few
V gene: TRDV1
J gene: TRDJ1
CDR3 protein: CALGERCAGGAYYTDKLIF
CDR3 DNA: TGTGCTCTTGGGGAAAGGTGCGCTGGGGGAGCATATTACACCGATAAACTCATCTTT

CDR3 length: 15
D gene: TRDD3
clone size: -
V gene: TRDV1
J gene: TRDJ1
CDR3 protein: CALGEGDTLADKLIF
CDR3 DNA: TGTGCTCTTGGGGAGGGGGATACCCTCGCCGATAAACTCATCTTT

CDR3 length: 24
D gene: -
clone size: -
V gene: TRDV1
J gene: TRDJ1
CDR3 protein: CALGELPTLPTSWGIWLYTDKLIF
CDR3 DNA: TGTGCTCTTGGGGAACTCCCGACGCTTCCTACGAGCTGGGGGATTTGGTTGTACACCGATAAACTCATCTTT

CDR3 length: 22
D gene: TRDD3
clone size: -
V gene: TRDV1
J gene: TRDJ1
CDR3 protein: CALGDPPPFLRWGILSCDKLIF
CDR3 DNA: TGTGCTCTTGGGGACCCTCCCCCCTTCCTACGCTGGGGGATACTGTCATGCGATAAACTCATCTTT

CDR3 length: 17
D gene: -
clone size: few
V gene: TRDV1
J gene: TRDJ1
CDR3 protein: CALGNSRVWFDTDKLIF
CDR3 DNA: TGTGCTCTTGGGAATTCCAGGGTGTGGTTCGACACCGATAAACTCATCTTT

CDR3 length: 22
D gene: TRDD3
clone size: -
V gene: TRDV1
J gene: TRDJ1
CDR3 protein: CALGEHGLPMYWGIRDTDKLIF
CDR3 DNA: TGTGCTCTTGGGGAACACGGCCTTCCTATGTACTGGGGGATACGCGACACCGATAAACTCATCTTT

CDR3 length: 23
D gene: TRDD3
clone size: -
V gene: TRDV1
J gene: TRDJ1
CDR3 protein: CALGEPFGPPTLLGDKYTDKLIF
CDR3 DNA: TGTGCTCTTGGGGAACCATTTGGCCCTCCTACGCTCCTGGGGGACAAGTACACCGATAAACTCATCTTT

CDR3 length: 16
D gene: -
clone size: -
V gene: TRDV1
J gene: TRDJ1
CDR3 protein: CALGDLFPSTADKLIF
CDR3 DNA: TGTGCTCTTGGGGACCTCTTCCCTTCGACGGCCGATAAACTCATCTTT

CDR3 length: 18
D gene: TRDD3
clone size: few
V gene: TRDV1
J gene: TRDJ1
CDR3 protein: CALGLTASAGGYADKLIF
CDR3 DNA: TGTGCTCTTGGCCTCACTGCCTCCGCTGGGGGATACGCCGATAAACTCATCTTT

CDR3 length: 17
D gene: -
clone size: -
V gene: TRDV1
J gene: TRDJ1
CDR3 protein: CALGEQFLRSLGHKLIF
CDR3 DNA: TGTGCTCTTGGGGAACAGTTCCTACGTTCACTGGGGCATAAACTCATCTTT

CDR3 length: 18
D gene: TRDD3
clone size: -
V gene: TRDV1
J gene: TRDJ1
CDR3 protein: CALGEAVGIRMYTDKLIF
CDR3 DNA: TGTGCTCTTGGGGAAGCAGTGGGGATACGCATGTACACCGATAAACTCATCTTT

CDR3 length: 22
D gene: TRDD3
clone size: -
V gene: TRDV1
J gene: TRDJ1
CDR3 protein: CALGERRDYQYWGTMYTDKLIF
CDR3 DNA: TGTGCTCTTGGGGAAAGGCGCGACTACCAGTACTGGGGGACCATGTACACCGATAAACTCATCTTT

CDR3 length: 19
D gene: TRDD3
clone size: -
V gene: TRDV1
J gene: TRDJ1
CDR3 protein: CALGERGYWGIDGTDKLIF
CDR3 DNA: TGTGCTCTTGGGGAACGGGGGTACTGGGGGATAGATGGGACCGATAAACTCATCTTT

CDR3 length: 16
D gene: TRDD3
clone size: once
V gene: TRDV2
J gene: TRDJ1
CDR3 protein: CATDHLLGDPTDKLIF
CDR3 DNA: TGTGCCACCGACCATTTACTGGGGGACCCCACCGATAAACTCATCTTT